This entry lists 22 T cell receptor beta chains sequenced from one sample in a study of CD8+CD57+ T cells in acquired aplastic anemia (dated by TCRdb to the late 2010s). Expansion of CD8+CD57+ cells had been shown by flow cytometry in the patients chosen for sequencing. Sequenced on an Illumina HiSeq 2000. Profiling of TCR beta VDJ combinations and CDR3 sequences used genomic DNA as the template. The public reads were reanalyzed by TCRdb: fastp trimming at Q25, MiXCR alignment, in-frame beta chains only. Here each entry gathers all rows of one CDR3 protein and keeps the most common genes and DNA. Recorded for this sample are around 130,000 distinct CDR3 sequences; approximately 61% of them occurred a single time. The top ten clones comprise 25% to 30% of the sample. The specimen sequenced was sorted CD4+, CD8+, or CD8+CD57+ T cells (not recorded which) from PBMCs. These TCRs come from a human donor with aplastic anemia.

The rearrangement links TRBV2 to TRBJ1-1; no reliable D call. CDR3 length: 13 residues. CDR1 SNHLY and CDR2 FYNNEI come from the germline V gene. V was pared by 4 bases and J by 2 bases, with 8 bases between. The CDR3: CASSAPLNTEAFF. In nucleotides, the CDR3 is TGTGCCAGCAGTGCCCCCCTAAACACTGAAGCTTTCTTT.

With respect to this clonotype: This may come from a read error, since a much larger clone is one base off. V gene TRBV12-3 or TRBV12-4 combines with J gene TRBJ1-2; D might be TRBD1 (5 bases). The CDR3 has 15 residues. Here the CDR3 reads CASSLDGRANYGCTF. CDR3 nucleotide sequence: TGTGCCAGCAGTTTAGATGGCAGGGCTAACTATGGCTGCACCTTC.

Comment on this clonotype: This clone may be a read error of a much larger clone one base away. This rearrangement joins TRBV4-3 to TRBJ2-3; no definite D call. CDR1 LGHNA and CDR2 YSLEER come from the germline V gene. The CDR3 runs to 13 residues. This CDR3 is CASSQGRTDAQYF. CDR3 bases: TGCGCCAGCAGCCAAGGTAGAACAGATGCGCAGTATTTT.

This clonotype was seen once. The gene calls are TRBV12-3 or TRBV12-4 and TRBJ2-7; 8 bases align to TRBD1. V was pared by 1 base and J by 7 bases, with 3 bases of the junction left unmatched. The CDR3 has 13 amino acids. The DNA of the CDR3 is TGTGCCAGCAGTTTAGGGACAGGGTTTGAGCAGTACTTC. Translating gives CASSLGTGFEQYF.

Regarding this clonotype: This may be a read error: a much more frequent sequence differs by one nucleotide. The chain employs TRBV9 and TRBJ1-2, with 7 positions matching TRBD1. CDR3 size: 16 residues. Germline CDR1 and CDR2: SGDLS and YYNGEE. V was clipped by 3 bases and J by 1 base; unmatched bases: 9. In DNA form, the CDR3 reads TGTGCCAGCAGCGCCCAGGGGGGGCGGATTAACTATGGCTACACCTTC. Translation gives CASSAQGGRINYGYTF.

The table lists this clonotype with many counts. This chain uses TRBV2 with TRBJ1-1, with TRBD1 identical over 7 bases. The CDR3 runs 12 residues. Per the germline V gene, CDR1 is SNHLY and CDR2 is FYNNEI. Trimming cost V 5 bases and J 6 bases; bases outside gene matches: 3. The CDR3 loop is CASSPDRPEAFF. The CDR3 DNA reads TGTGCCAGCAGTCCGGACAGGCCTGAAGCTTTCTTT.

This clonotype was detected only a few times. The J gene is TRBJ2-1, the V gene TRBV11-2, with 7 positions matching TRBD2. V shed 6 bases and J 7 bases; nucleotides not matched to a gene: 15. The CDR3 runs 16 residues. The germline gives CDR1 SGHAT, CDR2 FQNNGV. This CDR3 reads CASRSLRREGGNEQFF. CDR3 DNA sequence: TGTGCCAGCAGGTCTTTGAGGAGGGAGGGAGGGAATGAGCAGTTCTTC.

In this sample, this clonotype turned up many times. V and J are TRBV2 and TRBJ1-1, with 9 bases fitting TRBD1. Germline assignment: CDR1 SNHLY and CDR2 FYNNEI. V lost 7 bases, J lost 11 bases, and 11 bases stayed unmatched. This CDR3 is built from 13 residues. CDR3 in amino acids: CASIAGQGLDAFF. The DNA for the CDR3 is TGTGCCAGCATCGCGGGACAGGGCCTCGATGCTTTCTTT.

The gene calls are TRBV5-5 and TRBJ1-5; D not resolved. The CDR3 contains 14 residues. Per the germline V gene, CDR1 is SGHKS and CDR2 is YYEKEE (reference sequence). V was pared by 5 bases and J by 0 bases, with 9 bases between. Here the CDR3 reads CASSPVHSNQPQHF. The CDR3, as DNA: TGTGCCAGCAGTCCCGTCCATAGCAATCAGCCCCAGCATTTT.

The rearrangement joins TRBV11-2 to TRBJ2-1; no clear D gene. CDR1 and CDR2 (germline): SGHAT, FQNNGV. This CDR3 contains 14 residues. V was pared by 1 base and J by 3 bases, with 7 bases between. CDR3 protein: CASSLVDGYNEQFF. The CDR3 DNA follows: TGTGCCAGCAGCTTAGTCGACGGCTACAATGAGCAGTTCTTC. Full variable domain (outside the CDR3, taken from reference TRBV11-2 and TRBJ2-1): EAGVAQSPRYKIIEKRQSVAFWCNPISGHATLYWYQQILGQGPKLLIQFQNNGVVDDSQLPKDRFSAERLKGVDSTLKIQPAKLEDSAVYLCASSLVDGYNEQFFGPGTRLTVL.

This chain connects TRBV2 to TRBJ1-5; D is unresolved. Trimming stripped 0 bases from V and 7 bases from J, with 7 bases between. The CDR3 spans 13 residues. Germline V gene lookup returns CDR1 SNHLY and CDR2 FYNNEI. The CDR3 DNA sequence: TGTGCCAGCAGTGAAGCGGGAGGACAGCCCCAGCATTTT. It yields the protein CASSEAGGQPQHF.

This clonotype was seen repeatedly, ten times or more. This chain joins TRBV7-9 and TRBJ2-7; D might be TRBD1 (6 bases). Germline CDR1 reads SEHNR; CDR2 reads FQNEAQ (reference sequence). The CDR3 contains 12 residues. V lost 8 bases to trimming and J lost 5 bases, with 13 bases between them. The CDR3 reads CASGPSGDEQYF. The DNA for the CDR3 is TGTGCCAGCGGACCTTCAGGGGACGAGCAGTACTTC. The whole variable domain, remainder taken from reference TRBV7-9 and TRBJ2-7, is DTGVSQNPRHKITKRGQNVTFRCDPISEHNRLYWYRQTLGQGPEFLTYFQNEAQLEKSRLLSDRFSAERPKGSFSTLEIQRTEQGDSAMYLCASGPSGDEQYFGPGTRLTVT.

About this clonotype itself: An end of the junction does not agree with germline; a read error may underlie this. This rearrangement joins TRBV7-9 to TRBJ2-1; 7 nucleotides align to TRBD2. CDR1 is SEHNR, CDR2 FQNEAQ, per germline (reference sequence). The CDR3 has 11 residues. As DNA, the CDR3 is TGTGCCAGCAACTTGGGAGGGGAGCGGTTCTTC. Translation: CASNLGGERFF.

This clonotype was recorded once. This rearrangement joins TRBV7-2 to TRBJ1-2; 7 positions agree with TRBD1. V trimming: 4 bases; J trimming: 7 bases; junction bases outside the gene matches: 9. This CDR3 is 14 amino acids long. Germline assignment: CDR1 SGHTA and CDR2 FQGNSA. The CDR3 bases are TGTGCCAGCAGCTCTCGGGGGCAGGGGGTTGGCTACACCTTC. As protein: CASSSRGQGVGYTF. The whole variable domain, remainder taken from reference TRBV7-2 and TRBJ1-2, is GAGVSQSPSNKVTEKGKDVELRCDPISGHTALYWYRQSLGQGLEFLIYFQGNSAPDKSGLPSDRFSAERTGGSVSTLTIQRTQQEDSAVYLCASSSRGQGVGYTFGSGTRLTVV.

The J gene is TRBJ2-7, the V gene TRBV7-9; tentative D call: TRBD1 (5 bases). Germline-derived CDR1 and CDR2 are SEHNR and FQNEAQ (reference sequence). The CDR3 runs 15 residues. V dropped 10 bases and J dropped 0 bases, with 19 bases sitting between them. CDR3 sequence: CAIQGSTVSSYEQYF. The DNA of the CDR3 is TGTGCCATCCAGGGTTCGACGGTAAGCTCCTACGAGCAGTACTTC.

The V gene is TRBV10-1, the J gene TRBJ2-1; 11 nucleotides agree with TRBD1. The junction had 2 bases not matched to a gene; V was cut back by 7 bases and J by 9 bases. Germline CDR1 WNHNN, CDR2 SYGVQD (reference sequence). CDR3 length: 12 amino acids. CDR3 residues: CASTDRGREQFF. For the CDR3, the DNA is TGCGCCAGCACGGACAGGGGGCGTGAGCAGTTCTTC.

This clonotype came up many times. V and J are TRBV5-6 and TRBJ1-1; no clear D. The CDR3 runs 11 residues. The germline V gene has CDR1 SGHDT and CDR2 YYEEEE. The ends were cut back, 2 bases at V and 8 bases at J, with 7 bases in the middle. This chain's CDR3 is CASSLGREAFF. The CDR3 coding sequence is TGTGCCAGCAGCTTAGGGAGAGAAGCTTTCTTT.

This clonotype was seen a few times. This rearrangement joins TRBV20-1 to TRBJ2-7; 10 bases map to TRBD2. Germline V CDR1 and CDR2: DFQATT, SNEGSKA (reference sequence). The V and J ends lost 3 bases and 6 bases, in that order; junction bases with no gene match: 8. This CDR3 spans 14 amino acids. The CDR3 region has the DNA TGCAGTGCTAGCGTGGCTAGCGGGAGCTCCGAGCAGTACTTC. Translation: CSASVASGSSEQYF.

The chain combines TRBV5-1 with TRBJ2-6; D not resolved. CDR1 is SGHRS, CDR2 YFSETQ, per germline. V was shortened by 4 bases and J by 2 bases, with 13 bases between the two germline ends. The CDR3 is made up of 16 amino acids. CDR3 sequence: CASSGLAVTGANVLTF. DNA of the CDR3: TGCGCCAGCAGCGGGTTGGCGGTCACTGGGGCCAACGTCCTGACTTTC.

V gene TRBV10-3 combines with J gene TRBJ1-4; a possible D gene is TRBD1 (5 bases). This CDR3 is 15 amino acids long. In germline, CDR1 is ENHRY, CDR2 SYGVKD. V gave up 4 bases and J gave up 4 bases, with 13 bases separating them. The CDR3 DNA follows: TGTGCCATCAGTGGAAGGGACGGCGATAATGAAAAACTGTTTTTT. Encoded protein: CAISGRDGDNEKLFF.

This clonotype showed up just a few times. This chain connects TRBV7-9 to TRBJ2-5; no definite D call. Germline V gives CDR1 SEHNR, CDR2 FQNEAQ (reference sequence). Trimming took 1 base from V and 2 from J, leaving 5 bases between them. The CDR3 has 13 residues. CDR3 amino acids: CASSLGFQETQYF. The CDR3 DNA reads TGTGCCAGCAGCTTAGGCTTTCAAGAGACCCAGTACTTC.

This clonotype was seen only a few times. The rearrangement joins TRBV2 to TRBJ2-2, with D tentatively TRBD1 (8 bases). The germline gives CDR1 SNHLY, CDR2 FYNNEI. The CDR3 runs 13 residues. Trimming pared 6 bases from V and 6 bases from J, leaving 11 bases between. CDR3 DNA: TGTGCCAGCAGAACAGGGGGGGCCGGGGAGCTGTTTTTT. It yields the protein CASRTGGAGELFF.